A single sample gave rise to the 14 T cell receptor beta chains below, sequenced in a study of T cell responses to AZD1222 COVID-19 vaccine. Assay used: immunoSEQ multiplex PCR; TCRdb lists only in-frame clones, some missing. The repertoire holds about 100,000 clones, with roughly nine tenths as singletons. Sequenced material: peripheral blood, taken on day 0 of AZD1222 vaccination. These TCRs come from an adult in good health.

The chain employs TRBV2 and TRBJ1-1; D is undetermined. The CDR3 totals 14 residues. Germline lookup yields CDR1 SNHLY and CDR2 FYNNEI. V was cut by 4 bases and J by 1 base, with 10 bases left in between. The CDR3 DNA sequence: TGTGCCAGCAGTGCGAGGACGAGGAACACTGAAGCTTTCTTT. As protein: CASSARTRNTEAFF.

The chain is built from TRBV12-3 or TRBV12-4 and TRBJ1-1; D is uncertain. The V gene lost 6 bases and the J gene lost 0 bases, with 8 bases spanning the gap. This CDR3 contains 13 residues. CDR3 bases: TGTGCCAGCAGCCCCGGGTTGAACACTGAAGCTTTCTTT. Encoded protein: CASSPGLNTEAFF.

The DNA of the CDR3 is TGTGCCAGCAGCTTAGGACAGGGGGCTCTAGGCAATGAGCAGTTCTTC. Its translation: CASSLGQGALGNEQFF. The V call is TRBV7-6, the J call TRBJ2-1, with 10 positions matching TRBD1. The CDR3 is made up of 16 amino acids. V lost 1 base, J lost 6 bases, and 6 bases stayed unmatched. The germline V gene encodes CDR1 SGHVS and CDR2 FNYEAQ.

The sample holds one count of this clone. The chain is built from TRBV7-9 and TRBJ1-2; tentatively, D is TRBD1 (5 bases). Germline V gene data show CDR1 as SEHNR and CDR2 as FQNEAQ (reference sequence). Trimming shortened V by 10 bases and J by 8 bases, and 17 bases separated the two germline ends. The CDR3 loop spans 12 amino acids. CDR3 DNA: TGTGCCATCCGTGGGGCATCCGGAGGCTACACCTTC. The encoded protein is CAIRGASGGYTF.

The chain recombines TRBV7-9 with TRBJ2-7, with 13 bases lining up with TRBD2. CDR1 is SEHNR and CDR2 is FQNEAQ in the germline V gene (reference sequence). V shed 5 bases, J shed 9 bases, and the junction held 19 bases outside the gene matches. The CDR3 is 18 residues long. CDR3 amino acids: CASSGTSGRGIEFFGQYF. The CDR3 DNA reads as TGTGCCAGCAGCGGAACTAGCGGGAGGGGGATTGAGTTTTTTGGGCAGTACTTC.

The rearrangement uses TRBV28 and TRBJ1-2; 7 bases align to TRBD1. The junction had 14 bases not matched to a gene; V was cut back by 6 bases and J by 10 bases. Germline-derived CDR1 and CDR2 are MDHEN and SYDVKM. The CDR3 covers 14 residues. The CDR3 is CASRPQGETKLYTF. Here the CDR3 DNA reads TGTGCCAGCAGGCCCCAGGGGGAAACAAAACTCTACACCTTC.

The rearrangement joins TRBV2 to TRBJ2-1, with unresolved D. Trimming took 6 bases from V and 0 from J, leaving 15 bases between them. CDR1 is SNHLY, CDR2 FYNNEI, per germline. This CDR3 spans 16 amino acids. As DNA, the CDR3 is TGTGCCAGCAGGGAACACACAACACTCTCCTACAATGAGCAGTTCTTC. Translation gives CASREHTTLSYNEQFF.

The rearrangement joins TRBV6-5 to TRBJ2-2, with TRBD1 matching over 7 bases. CDR3 length: 15 residues. V trimming: 6 bases; J trimming: 1 base; junction bases outside the gene matches: 5. Germline V gene lookup returns CDR1 MNHEY and CDR2 SVGAGI. CDR3 coding DNA: TGTGCCAGCAGCAAACAGGGGCGGAACACCGGGGAGCTGTTTTTT. It is translated as CASSKQGRNTGELFF.

This chain uses TRBV28 with TRBJ1-2; D is perhaps TRBD1 (6 bases). The V and J ends lost 6 bases and 1 base respectively, with 24 bases between them. CDR1 MDHEN and CDR2 SYDVKM come from the germline V gene. The CDR3 is 18 residues long. The CDR3 sequence: CASRGTWRGTVGNYGYTF. The CDR3 bases are TGTGCCAGCAGGGGGACCTGGAGGGGGACTGTTGGTAACTATGGCTACACCTTC.

The chain is built from TRBV27 and TRBJ2-7; 10 positions agree with TRBD2. CDR3 size: 15 residues. V trimming: 6 bases; J trimming: 2 bases; junction bases outside the gene matches: 7. Germline loops: CDR1 MNHEY, CDR2 SMNVEV (reference sequence). CDR3 DNA sequence: TGTGCCAGCAGCCTACTAGCGGGGAATACCTACGAGCAGTACTTC. This encodes CASSLLAGNTYEQYF.

This chain links TRBV19 with TRBJ1-5; 7 nucleotides agree with TRBD1. CDR3 size: 13 residues. Germline assignment: CDR1 LNHDA and CDR2 SQIVND (reference sequence). V lost 5 bases, J lost 3 bases, and 1 base stayed unmatched. CDR3 bases: TGTGCCAGTAGTGGACAGGTCAATCAGCCCCAGCATTTT. It yields the protein CASSGQVNQPQHF.

The chain's CDR3 is CASTHTGDEQYF. The CDR3 nucleotides are TGTGCCAGCACCCATACAGGGGACGAGCAGTACTTC. This rearrangement joins TRBV7-9 to TRBJ2-7; the match to TRBD1 covers 7 bases. Germline V gene data show CDR1 as SEHNR and CDR2 as FQNEAQ (reference sequence). Germline trimming cut 7 bases from V and 5 bases from J; bases unmatched to any gene: 5. CDR3 length: 12 amino acids.

The V gene is TRBV14, the J gene TRBJ2-7, with D unresolved. Germline V CDR1 and CDR2: SGHDN, FVKESK. The V and J ends lost 4 bases and 6 bases respectively, with 13 bases between them. CDR3 length: 13 amino acids. CDR3 sequence: CASSPVASGEQYF. CDR3 DNA: TGTGCCAGCAGCCCGGTCGCGTCTGGCGAGCAGTACTTC.

This chain connects TRBV27 to TRBJ2-5; 13 positions agree with TRBD2. Germline V gene data show CDR1 as MNHEY and CDR2 as SMNVEV (reference sequence). With 4 bases clipped from V and 4 bases from J, the junction kept 6 bases outside the gene matches. This CDR3 contains 16 residues. CDR3 nucleotide sequence: TGTGCCAGCAGTTGGCGGACTAGCGGGAGTGTAGAGACCCAGTACTTC. Translated: CASSWRTSGSVETQYF.